The clone carrying this T cell receptor (beta chain) was counted only a few times. V dropped 6 bases and J dropped 3 bases, with 11 bases sitting between them. The CDR3 sequence is 14 residues long. Germline V gene sequence: CDR1 LNHDA, CDR2 SQIVND (reference sequence). The data belong to a study of primary melanoma T cells and metastatic recurrence. Looking at the study overall: Primary melanomas here were stage T2 to T4, over 1 mm thick.

TCRdb's table, derived via immunoSEQ multiplex PCR, lists solely in-frame clones and lacks some. The top ten hold over 9.5% of the sample, which has about a hundred clones, 90% to 95% seen once. Sequenced sample: melanoma tumor tissue. The V gene is TRBV19, the J gene TRBJ2-2; maybe TRBD1 (5 bases). This clonotype originated in a human donor with melanoma. CDR3 in DNA: TGTGCCAGTAGAGGGGCAGGGTACACCGGGGAGCTGTTTTTT. Translation gives CASRGAGYTGELFF.